The clone carrying this T cell receptor (beta chain) was found a few times. What it binds is not known. At one end the junction does not follow the germline gene, possibly because of a read error. The sample originates from a study of beta chain features in type 1 diabetes. Study-level results: PCR may have favored shorter templates equally in patients and controls. A closer apparent resemblance between naive, central memory and Treg TCRB repertoires was seen in patients than in healthy donors. A moderate, significant TCRB CDR3 shortening appeared in type 1 diabetes across four CD4+ subsets.

Looked up from germline, CDR1 is SGHRS and CDR2 is YFSETQ. The CDR3 runs 12 residues. The investigators reverse transcribed all of the isolated RNA, so they sequenced expressed TCRB transcripts. Libraries were prepared by immunoSEQ multiplex PCR; TCRdb keeps only in-frame clonotypes and omits some of them. The data hold around 150,000 clones, with roughly 10% observed a single time. Sequencing was performed on central memory CD4+ T cells from blood. The sequence derives from a woman aged 25 to 39 with type 1 diabetes. This chain links TRBV5-1 with TRBJ1-1; D gene ambiguous. The CDR3 spells CASSLPNNEAFF. CDR3 nucleotide sequence: TGCGCCAGCAGCTTGCCCAACAATGAAGCTTTCTTT.